The T cell receptor (beta chain) under discussion was sequenced for a study of shared T cell receptors in the human thymus. This CDR3 is 21 amino acids long. CDR1 and CDR2 (germline): SGHRS, YFSETQ. V lost 4 bases, J lost 5 bases, and 22 bases stayed unmatched. Sequencing used immunoSEQ multiplex PCR; TCRdb keeps in-frame clones, though not all of them. This sample yields approximately 730,000 clones, of which roughly 85% are seen a single time; more than 0.008% belongs to the top ten. A further study also used this sample, focusing on human thymus T cells. That paper states: The source of the thymus tissue was resections taken during corrective heart surgery.

The sample comprised thymocytes. The TCR sequence derives from a girl less than two years old with a congenital heart defect. The J gene is TRBJ2-1, the V gene TRBV5-1; 12 bases are shared with TRBD1. The CDR3: CASSPRAGTGGLSGCDNEQFF. The DNA for the CDR3 is TGCGCCAGCAGCCCCAGGGCGGGGACAGGGGGCCTGTCGGGATGTGACAATGAGCAGTTCTTC.